The 3 T cell receptor beta chains listed next were all sequenced from one sample in a study of CD8+ T cells in alopecia areata. The authors extracted RNA and reverse transcribed it into cDNA as the sequencing template. Only in-frame clones appear in the TCRdb table, and some are missing; sequencing was by immunoSEQ multiplex PCR. The sample lists roughly 23,000 clones, around half occurring once. The sequenced sample was NKG2D-high CD8+ T cells sorted from blood. Receptor source: a human donor with alopecia areata.

The J gene is TRBJ1-2, the V gene TRBV28; D is unresolved. V was shortened by 3 bases and J by 4 bases, with 9 bases between the two germline ends. Germline CDR1 is MDHEN and CDR2 is SYDVKM. CDR3 length: 13 amino acids. The CDR3 loop reads CASSFWMSYGYTF. Written as DNA, the CDR3 is TGTGCCAGCAGTTTTTGGATGAGCTATGGCTACACCTTC.

The chain is built from TRBV27 and TRBJ2-3, with D uncertain. Per the germline V gene, CDR1 is MNHEY and CDR2 is SMNVEV (reference sequence). This CDR3 region has 14 residues. Trimming removed 2 bases from V and 7 bases from J, with 13 bases in between. DNA of the CDR3: TGTGCCAGCAGTTTACGTGACCCGCTGAATACGCAGTATTTT. Amino acids: CASSLRDPLNTQYF.

This clone turned up a few times. This sequence joins TRBV29-1 and TRBJ2-1, with D possibly called TRBD1 or TRBD2 (5 bases each). Trimming stripped 2 bases from V and 7 bases from J, with 18 bases between. CDR1 is SQVTM, CDR2 ANQGSEA, per germline. This CDR3 spans 15 amino acids. CDR3 DNA: TGCAGCGTTGAATGGGGACGGGGCGACCATAATGAGCAGTTCTTC. Its protein is CSVEWGRGDHNEQFF.